Detailed here is one T cell receptor beta chain. The sample is drawn from a study of blood T cell repertoires in COVID-19. Study-wide context: Samples representing acute and convalescent COVID-19 were sourced from the United States, Italy and Spain. Sample material is recorded as cDNA or gDNA derived from T cells, B-cell-depleted T cells, or PBMCs.

With 5 bases clipped from V and 7 bases from J, the junction kept 6 bases outside the gene matches. The length of the CDR3 is 14 residues. Germline lookup yields CDR1 GTSNPN and CDR2 SVGIG (reference sequence). In Seattle, patients joined the study during active infection and were tracked longitudinally. Original processing methods: Reference gene primer amplification gave estimated nucleated cell counts. The data were produced by immunoSEQ multiplex PCR, yet TCRdb's version contains in-frame clones alone and is incomplete. The DNA gave D and trimming, while V, J and clone size come from that table. Of around 94,000 clones listed, over 85% were seen once; the top ten hold approximately 2%.

The TCR comes from a woman between 45 and 65 years old with COVID-19, enrolled during active disease. Sequencing used peripheral blood. The chain combines TRBV30 with TRBJ2-1, with TRBD2 matching 12 bases. In nucleotides, the CDR3 is TGTGCCTGGGCTAGCGGGGGGGCCAGAAATGAGCAGTTCTTC. Protein sequence: CAWASGGARNEQFF.